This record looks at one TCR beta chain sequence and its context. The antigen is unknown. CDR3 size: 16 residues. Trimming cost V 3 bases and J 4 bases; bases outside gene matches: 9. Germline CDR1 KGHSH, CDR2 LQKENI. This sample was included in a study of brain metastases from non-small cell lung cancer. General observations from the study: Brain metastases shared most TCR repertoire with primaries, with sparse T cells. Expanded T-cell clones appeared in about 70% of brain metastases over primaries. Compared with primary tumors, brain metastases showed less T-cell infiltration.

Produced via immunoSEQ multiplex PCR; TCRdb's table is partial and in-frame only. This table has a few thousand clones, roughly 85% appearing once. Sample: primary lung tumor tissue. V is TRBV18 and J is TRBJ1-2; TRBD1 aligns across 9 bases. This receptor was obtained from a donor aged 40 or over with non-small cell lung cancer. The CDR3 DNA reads TGTGCCAGCTCACCTAACCAGGGACAGGGCTTCTATGGCTACACCTTC. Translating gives CASSPNQGQGFYGYTF. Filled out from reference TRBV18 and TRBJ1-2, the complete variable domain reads NAGVMQNPRHLVRRRGQEARLRCSPMKGHSHVYWYRQLPEEGLKFMVYLQKENIIDESGMPKERFSAEFPKEGPSILRIQQVVRGDSAAYFCASSPNQGQGFYGYTFGSGTRLTVV.